This T cell receptor beta chain derives from a study of cytomegalovirus exposure and HLA in healthy donors. The CDR3 extends over 15 amino acids. V was pared by 0 bases and J by 4 bases, with 12 bases between. Germline CDR1 MNHEY, CDR2 SVGAGI. Both 60 Vbeta primers and 13 Jbeta primers went into the PCR. Produced via immunoSEQ multiplex PCR; TCRdb's table is partial and in-frame only. Altogether roughly 200,000 clones are present, around three quarters being singletons, with the ten largest covering 5.7%. Unrecorded immune exposure was likely among donors, who were nominally healthy when sampled. The TCR comes from a man aged 35 to 55 in good health and CMV-seronegative. The sample was PBMCs. The rearrangement joins TRBV6-5 to TRBJ1-2, with no clear D. The CDR3 DNA reads TGTGCCAGCAGTTACTCGAGGAAAGCCAGCTATGGCTACACCTTC. It translates to CASSYSRKASYGYTF.